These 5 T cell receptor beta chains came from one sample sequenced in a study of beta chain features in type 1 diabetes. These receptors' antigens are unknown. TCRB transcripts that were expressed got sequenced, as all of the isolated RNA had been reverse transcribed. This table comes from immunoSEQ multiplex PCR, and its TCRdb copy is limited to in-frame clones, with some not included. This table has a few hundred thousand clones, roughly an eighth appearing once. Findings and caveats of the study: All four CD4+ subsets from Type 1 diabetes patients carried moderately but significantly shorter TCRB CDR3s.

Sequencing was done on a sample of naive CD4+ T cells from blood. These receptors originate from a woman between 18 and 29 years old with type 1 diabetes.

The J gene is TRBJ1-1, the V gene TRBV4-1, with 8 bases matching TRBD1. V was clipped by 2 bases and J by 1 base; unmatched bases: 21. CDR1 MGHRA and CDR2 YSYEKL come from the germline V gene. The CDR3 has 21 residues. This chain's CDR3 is CASSQMGWTGTVKAPNTEAFF. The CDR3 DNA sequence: TGCGCCAGCAGCCAAATGGGTTGGACAGGGACCGTAAAAGCTCCGAACACTGAAGCTTTCTTT.

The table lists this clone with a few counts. The CDR3 region is CASSQDLQRGTYYEQYF. The CDR3 coding sequence is TGCGCCAGCAGCCAAGATCTCCAGCGGGGGACGTACTACGAGCAGTACTTC. The chain combines TRBV4-3 with TRBJ2-7, with TRBD2 identical over 8 bases. CDR3 size: 17 residues. V dropped 0 bases and J dropped 3; count of bases not matched to a gene: 10. Looked up from germline, CDR1 is LGHNA and CDR2 is YSLEER.

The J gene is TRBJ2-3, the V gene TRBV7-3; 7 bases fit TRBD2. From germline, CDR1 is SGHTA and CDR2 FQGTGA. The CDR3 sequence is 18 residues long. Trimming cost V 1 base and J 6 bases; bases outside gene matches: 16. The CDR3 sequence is CASSLRTFAGDPRDTQYF. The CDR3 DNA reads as TGTGCCAGCAGCTTAAGAACTTTTGCGGGAGACCCGAGGGATACGCAGTATTTT.

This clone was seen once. The DNA of the CDR3 is TGTGCCAGCAGCGCTGACAGCACTAACTATGGCTACACCTTC. Protein: CASSADSTNYGYTF. V and J are TRBV9 and TRBJ1-2; a possible D gene is TRBD1 (5 bases). Per the germline V gene, CDR1 is SGDLS and CDR2 is YYNGEE. The V and J ends lost 3 bases and 0 bases respectively, with 9 bases between them. This CDR3 has 14 residues.

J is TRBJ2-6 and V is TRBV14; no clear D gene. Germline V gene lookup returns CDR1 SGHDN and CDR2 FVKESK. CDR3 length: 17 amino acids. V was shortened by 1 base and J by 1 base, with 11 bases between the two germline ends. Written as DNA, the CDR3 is TGTGCCAGCAGCCAAGTAGTGTTATCGTCTGGGGCCAACGTCCTGACTTTC. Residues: CASSQVVLSSGANVLTF.